This TCR beta chain was profiled in a study of Ad26.COV2.S vaccination and SARS-CoV-2 variants. Regarding the study as a whole: Compared with placebo recipients, vaccine recipients had higher spike-specific TCR breadth. Placebo recipients and vaccine recipients were similar in non-spike TCR breadth.

V was shortened by 1 base and J by 1 base, with 12 bases between the two germline ends. The CDR3 length is 15 residues. CDR1 is SGHRS, CDR2 YFSETQ, per germline. The treatment denotes: some 20 received Ad26.COV2.S at low or high dose, single or two shots; about 5 received placebo; per-sample allocation not given. Specimens were obtained on day 63 following the first vaccine or placebo injection. As its vector, the vaccine had Ad26, which expressed Wuhan-strain SARS-CoV-2 spike. The assay was immunoSEQ multiplex PCR, and TCRdb's table has in-frame clones only and misses some. There are about 440,000 clones in the sample; less than 95% occur only once, and less than 4.5% lies in the top ten. Turning to this clone: The target antigen is unknown.

This sample comprised peripheral blood, obtained in a trial of Ad26.COV2.S vaccine versus placebo. This chain uses TRBV5-1 with TRBJ2-7; TRBD1 is a possible D gene (5 bases). This TCR was sampled from a person between 18 and 65 years old who received the Ad26.COV2.S COVID-19 vaccine or a placebo. CDR3 sequence (DNA): TGCGCCAGCAGCTTGTCCGCAGGGCGTTCCTACGAGCAGTACTTC. Protein product: CASSLSAGRSYEQYF.